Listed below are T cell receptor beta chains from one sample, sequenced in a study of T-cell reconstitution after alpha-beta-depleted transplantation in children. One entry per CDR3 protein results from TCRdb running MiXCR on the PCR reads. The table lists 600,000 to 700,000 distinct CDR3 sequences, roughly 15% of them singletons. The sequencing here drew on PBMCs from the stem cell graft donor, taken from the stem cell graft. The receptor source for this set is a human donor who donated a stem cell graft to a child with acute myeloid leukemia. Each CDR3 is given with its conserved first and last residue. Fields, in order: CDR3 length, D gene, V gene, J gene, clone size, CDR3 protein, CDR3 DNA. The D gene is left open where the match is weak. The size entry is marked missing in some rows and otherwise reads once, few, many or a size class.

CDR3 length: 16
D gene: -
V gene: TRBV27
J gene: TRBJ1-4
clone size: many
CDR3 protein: CASSLRRGRGNEKLFF
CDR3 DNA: TGTGCCAGCAGTTTAAGGCGGGGACGGGGTAATGAAAAACTGTTTTTT

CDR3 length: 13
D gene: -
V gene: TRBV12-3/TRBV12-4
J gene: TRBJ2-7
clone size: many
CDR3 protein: CASKSTVTYEQYF
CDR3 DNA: TGTGCCAGCAAGTCGACGGTAACCTACGAGCAGTACTTC

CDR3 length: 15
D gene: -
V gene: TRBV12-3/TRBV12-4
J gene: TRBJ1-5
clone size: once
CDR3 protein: CASLIGGSGNQPQHF
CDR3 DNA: TGTGCCAGCCTAATCGGAGGTTCGGGCAATCAGCCCCAGCATTTT

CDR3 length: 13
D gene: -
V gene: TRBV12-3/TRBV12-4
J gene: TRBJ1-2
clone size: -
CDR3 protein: CASTLSLGYGYTF
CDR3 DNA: TGTGCCAGCACCCTTTCTTTGGGCTATGGCTACACCTTC

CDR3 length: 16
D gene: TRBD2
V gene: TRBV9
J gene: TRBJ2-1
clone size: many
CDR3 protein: CASSVGGGTPGNEQFF
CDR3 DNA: TGTGCCAGCAGCGTAGGGGGGGGTACTCCGGGGAATGAGCAGTTCTTC

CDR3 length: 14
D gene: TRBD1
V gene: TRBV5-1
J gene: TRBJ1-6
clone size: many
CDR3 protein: CASQTGTGNSPLHF
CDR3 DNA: TGCGCCAGCCAGACCGGGACAGGAAATTCACCCCTCCACTTT

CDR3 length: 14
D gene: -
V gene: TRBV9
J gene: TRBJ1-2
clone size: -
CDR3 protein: CASSEGAETYGYTF
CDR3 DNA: TGTGCCAGCAGCGAAGGGGCGGAAACCTATGGCTACACCTTC

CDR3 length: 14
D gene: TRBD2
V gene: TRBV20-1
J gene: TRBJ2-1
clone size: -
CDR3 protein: CSTPGLQITDEQFF
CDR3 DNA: TGCAGTACTCCGGGACTACAAATTACCGATGAGCAGTTCTTC

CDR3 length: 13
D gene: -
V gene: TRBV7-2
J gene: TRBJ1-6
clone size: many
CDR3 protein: CASSGWPVSPLHF
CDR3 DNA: TGTGCCAGCAGCGGGTGGCCAGTGTCACCCCTCCACTTT

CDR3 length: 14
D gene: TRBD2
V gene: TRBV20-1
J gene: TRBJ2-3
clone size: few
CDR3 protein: CSARDSASGDRQYF
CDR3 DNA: TGCAGTGCTAGAGATTCGGCTAGCGGGGACCGGCAGTATTTT

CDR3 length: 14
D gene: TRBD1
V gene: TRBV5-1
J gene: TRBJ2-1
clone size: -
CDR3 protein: CASETGGSLGEQFF
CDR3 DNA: TGCGCCAGCGAGACAGGGGGCTCCCTGGGTGAGCAGTTCTTC

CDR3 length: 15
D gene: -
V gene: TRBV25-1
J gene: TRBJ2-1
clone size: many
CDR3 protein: CASSGFVPIDNEQFF
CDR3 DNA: TGTGCCAGCAGTGGCTTTGTGCCCATAGACAATGAGCAGTTCTTC

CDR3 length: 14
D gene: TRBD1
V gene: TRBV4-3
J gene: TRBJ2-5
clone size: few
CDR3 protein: CASSLRTGWETQYF
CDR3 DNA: TGCGCCAGCAGCCTCCGGACAGGGTGGGAGACCCAGTACTTC

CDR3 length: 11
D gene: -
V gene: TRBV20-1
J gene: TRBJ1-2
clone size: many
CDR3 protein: CSASHAEGYTF
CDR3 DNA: TGCAGTGCTAGCCATGCGGAGGGCTACACCTTC

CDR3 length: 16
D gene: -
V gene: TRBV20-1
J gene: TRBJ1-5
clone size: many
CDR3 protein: CSATGQTGGNNQPQHF
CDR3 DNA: TGCAGTGCTACGGGGCAGACAGGAGGAAACAATCAGCCCCAGCATTTT

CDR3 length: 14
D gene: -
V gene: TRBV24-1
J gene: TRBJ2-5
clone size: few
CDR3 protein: CATSDIGGEETQYF
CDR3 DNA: TGTGCCACCAGTGACATAGGGGGGGAAGAGACCCAGTACTTC

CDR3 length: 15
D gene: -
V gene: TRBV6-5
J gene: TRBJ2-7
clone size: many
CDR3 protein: CASSSGVYSSYEQYF
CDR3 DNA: TGTGCCAGCAGTTCGGGGGTGTACAGCTCCTACGAGCAGTACTTC

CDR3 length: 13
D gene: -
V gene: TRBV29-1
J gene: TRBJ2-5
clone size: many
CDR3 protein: CSVGNGGRETQYF
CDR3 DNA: TGCAGCGTTGGTAACGGGGGGCGTGAGACCCAGTACTTC

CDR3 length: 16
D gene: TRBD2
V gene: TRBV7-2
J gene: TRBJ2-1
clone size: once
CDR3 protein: CASRLAGGRAYNEQFF
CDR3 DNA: TGTGCCAGCAGACTAGCGGGGGGGCGGGCCTACAATGAGCAGTTCTTC

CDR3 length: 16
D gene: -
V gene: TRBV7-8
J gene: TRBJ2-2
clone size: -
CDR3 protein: CASSLEGGMVAGELFF
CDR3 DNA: TGTGCCAGCAGCTTAGAAGGGGGGATGGTGGCCGGGGAGCTGTTTTTT

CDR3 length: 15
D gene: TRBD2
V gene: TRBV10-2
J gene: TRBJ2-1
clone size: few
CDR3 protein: CASSEIRGGRDEQFF
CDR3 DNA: TGCGCCAGCAGTGAGATCCGGGGGGGCCGTGATGAGCAGTTCTTC

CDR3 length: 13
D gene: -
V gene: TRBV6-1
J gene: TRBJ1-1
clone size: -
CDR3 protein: CASRGGSNTEAFF
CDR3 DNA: TGTGCCAGCAGGGGGGGGAGTAACACTGAAGCTTTCTTT

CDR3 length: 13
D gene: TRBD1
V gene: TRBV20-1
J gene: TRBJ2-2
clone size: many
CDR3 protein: CSASRGRAGELFF
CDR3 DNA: TGCAGTGCTAGCAGGGGGCGCGCCGGGGAGCTGTTTTTT

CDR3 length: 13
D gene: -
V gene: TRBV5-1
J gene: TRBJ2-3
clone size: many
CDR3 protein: CASSLGLGDTQYF
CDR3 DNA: TGCGCCAGCAGCTTGGGACTGGGTGATACGCAGTATTTT

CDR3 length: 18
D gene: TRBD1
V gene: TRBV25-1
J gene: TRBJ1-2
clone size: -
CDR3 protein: CASSDPQGGLNPNYGYTF
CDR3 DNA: TGTGCCAGCAGTGACCCTCAGGGGGGCTTAAACCCTAACTATGGCTACACCTTC

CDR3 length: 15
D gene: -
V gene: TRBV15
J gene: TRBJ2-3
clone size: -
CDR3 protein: CATSRDSLGTDTQYF
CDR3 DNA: TGTGCCACCAGCCGAGACAGCCTGGGCACAGATACGCAGTATTTT

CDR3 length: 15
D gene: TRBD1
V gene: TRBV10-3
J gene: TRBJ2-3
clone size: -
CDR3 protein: CAISEGQGRTDTQYF
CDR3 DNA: TGTGCCATCAGTGAAGGACAGGGTCGGACAGATACGCAGTATTTT

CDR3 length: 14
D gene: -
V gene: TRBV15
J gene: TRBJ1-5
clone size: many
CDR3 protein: CATSRDPGDQPQHF
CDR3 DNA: TGTGCCACCAGCAGAGACCCCGGGGATCAGCCCCAGCATTTT

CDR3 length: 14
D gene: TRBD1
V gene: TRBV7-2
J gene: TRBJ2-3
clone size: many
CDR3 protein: CASSQDRYSYTQYF
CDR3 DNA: TGTGCCAGCAGCCAGGACAGGTACTCCTATACGCAGTATTTT

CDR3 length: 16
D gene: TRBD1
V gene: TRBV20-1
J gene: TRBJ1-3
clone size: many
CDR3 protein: CSASQGAWVSGNTIYF
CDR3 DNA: TGCAGTGCGTCACAGGGGGCTTGGGTCTCTGGAAACACCATATATTTT

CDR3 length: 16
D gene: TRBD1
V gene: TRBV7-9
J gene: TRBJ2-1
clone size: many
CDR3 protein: CASTTGRQGPNNEQFF
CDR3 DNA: TGTGCCAGCACGACGGGAAGACAGGGTCCCAACAATGAGCAGTTCTTC

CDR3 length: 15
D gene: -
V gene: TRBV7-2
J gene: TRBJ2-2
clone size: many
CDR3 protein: CASRPASSNTGELFF
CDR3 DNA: TGTGCCAGCAGGCCGGCGTCCAGCAACACCGGGGAGCTGTTTTTT

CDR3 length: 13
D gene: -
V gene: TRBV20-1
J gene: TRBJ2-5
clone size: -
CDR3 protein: CSARSGTGETQYF
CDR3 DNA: TGCAGTGCTAGGTCGGGGACTGGGGAGACCCAGTACTTC

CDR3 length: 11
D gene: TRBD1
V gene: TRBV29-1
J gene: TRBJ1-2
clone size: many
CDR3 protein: CSDRDRGGYTF
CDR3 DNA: TGCAGCGACCGGGACAGGGGCGGCTACACCTTC

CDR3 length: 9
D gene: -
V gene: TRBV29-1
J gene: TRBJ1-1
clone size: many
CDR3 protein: CSVGNQAFF
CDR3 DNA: TGCAGCGTTGGAAACCAAGCTTTCTTT

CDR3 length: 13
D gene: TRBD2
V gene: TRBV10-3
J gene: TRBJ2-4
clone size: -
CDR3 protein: CATGGTALNIQYF
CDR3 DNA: TGTGCCACCGGGGGGACGGCACTAAACATTCAGTACTTC

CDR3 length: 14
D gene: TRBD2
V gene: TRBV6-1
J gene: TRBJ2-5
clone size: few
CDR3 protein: CASSDSGGRETQYF
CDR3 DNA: TGTGCCAGCTCTGATAGCGGGGGACGAGAGACCCAGTACTTC

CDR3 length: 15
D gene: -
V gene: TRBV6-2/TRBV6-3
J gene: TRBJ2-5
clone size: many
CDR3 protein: CASSRNRLVQETQYF
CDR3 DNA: TGTGCCAGCAGCCGTAATCGTCTAGTACAAGAGACCCAGTACTTC

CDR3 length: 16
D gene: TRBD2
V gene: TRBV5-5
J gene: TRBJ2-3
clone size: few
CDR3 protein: CASSLLAGGTTDTQYF
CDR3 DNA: TGTGCCAGCAGCTTGCTAGCGGGGGGAACCACAGATACGCAGTATTTT

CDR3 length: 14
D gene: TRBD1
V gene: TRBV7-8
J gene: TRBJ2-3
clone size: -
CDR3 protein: CASSSRTGFDTQYF
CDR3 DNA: TGTGCCAGCAGCAGTAGGACAGGGTTTGATACGCAGTATTTT

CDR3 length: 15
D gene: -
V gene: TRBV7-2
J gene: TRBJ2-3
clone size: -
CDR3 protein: CASSINGGSTDTQYF
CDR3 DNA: TGTGCCAGCAGCATAAACGGGGGTAGCACAGATACGCAGTATTTT

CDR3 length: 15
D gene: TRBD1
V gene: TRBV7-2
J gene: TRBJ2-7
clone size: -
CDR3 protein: CASSLALDRVYEQYF
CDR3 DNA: TGTGCCAGCAGCTTAGCCCTTGACAGGGTTTACGAGCAGTACTTC

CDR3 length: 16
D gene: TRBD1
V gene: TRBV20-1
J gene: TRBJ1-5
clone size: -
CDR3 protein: CSAEPPGQGRNQPQHF
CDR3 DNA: TGCAGTGCCGAGCCCCCCGGACAGGGGAGGAATCAGCCCCAGCATTTT

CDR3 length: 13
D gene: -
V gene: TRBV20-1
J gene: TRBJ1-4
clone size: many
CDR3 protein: CSARGGGSEKLFF
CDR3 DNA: TGCAGTGCTAGAGGCGGAGGAAGCGAAAAACTGTTTTTT

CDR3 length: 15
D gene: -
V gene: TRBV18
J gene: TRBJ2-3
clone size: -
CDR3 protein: CASSNGEGRADTQYF
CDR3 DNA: TGTGCCAGCTCAAACGGAGAGGGGAGAGCGGATACGCAGTATTTT

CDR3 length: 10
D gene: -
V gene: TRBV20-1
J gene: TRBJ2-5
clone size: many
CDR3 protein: CSASAETQYF
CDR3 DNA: TGCAGTGCTAGCGCTGAGACCCAGTACTTC

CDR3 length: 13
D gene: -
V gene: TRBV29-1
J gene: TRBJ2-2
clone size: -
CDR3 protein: CSVALVSTGELFF
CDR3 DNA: TGCAGCGTTGCCTTGGTCAGCACCGGGGAGCTGTTTTTT

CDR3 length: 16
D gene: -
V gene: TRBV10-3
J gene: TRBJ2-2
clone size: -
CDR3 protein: CAISEPTSPNTGELFF
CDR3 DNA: TGTGCCATCAGTGAGCCGACAAGCCCGAACACCGGGGAGCTGTTTTTT

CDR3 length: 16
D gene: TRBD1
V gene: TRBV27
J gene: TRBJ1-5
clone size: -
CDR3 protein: CASSPRDRSLPQPQHF
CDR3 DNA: TGTGCCAGCAGTCCCCGGGACAGATCTCTCCCCCAGCCCCAGCATTTT

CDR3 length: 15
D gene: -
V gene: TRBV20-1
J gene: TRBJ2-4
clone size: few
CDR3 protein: CSVGTYDLAKNIQYF
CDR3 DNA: TGCAGTGTTGGGACGTACGACTTAGCCAAAAACATTCAGTACTTC

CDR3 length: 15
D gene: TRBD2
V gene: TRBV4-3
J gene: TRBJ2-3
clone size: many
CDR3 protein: CASSQSGGFSDTQYF
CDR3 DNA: TGCGCCAGCAGCCAAAGCGGGGGGTTTTCCGATACGCAGTATTTT

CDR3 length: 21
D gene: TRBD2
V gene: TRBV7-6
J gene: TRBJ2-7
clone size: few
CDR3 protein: CASSLAPPLAGAISRSYEQYF
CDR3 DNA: TGTGCCAGCAGCTTAGCCCCCCCCCTAGCGGGGGCTATCTCACGGTCCTACGAGCAGTACTTC

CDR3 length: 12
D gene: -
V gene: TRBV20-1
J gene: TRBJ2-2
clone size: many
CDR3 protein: CSALLTVGELFF
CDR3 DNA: TGCAGTGCGCTACTGACAGTCGGGGAGCTGTTTTTT